This section outlines one TCR beta chain sequence together with its context. What it binds is unknown. The entry originates in a study of CD8+ T cells in alopecia areata. Background on the study: At a dose of 5 to 10 mg twice daily, oral tofacitinib was given to treated patients.

The study team obtained lesional scalp punch biopsies and peripheral blood from alopecia areata patients. As the sequencing template, cDNA was produced by extracting RNA and reverse transcribing it. Assay used: immunoSEQ multiplex PCR; TCRdb lists only in-frame clones, some missing. The sample shows 75,000 to 100,000 clones, 41% of them seen only once. Points from the study as a whole: More clonal than normal scalp was lesional scalp, particularly alopecia totalis/universalis. Among patients, TCR sharing was less clear than in mice, a difference possibly due in part to HLA diversity in the patient population.

The length of the CDR3 is 18 residues. CDR1 and CDR2 (germline): SGHRS, YFSETQ. The V end was cut by 1 base, the J end by 9 bases, with 28 bases between. The receptor was derived from a human donor with alopecia areata. The sample consisted of CD4+ T cells sorted from blood. The V gene is TRBV5-1, the J gene TRBJ2-5; the D call may be TRBD1 or TRBD2 (6 bases each). This CDR3 is CASSLLGGRTGATVAQYF. CDR3 sequence (DNA): TGCGCCAGCAGCTTGTTGGGGGGCCGCACAGGCGCGACGGTGGCCCAGTACTTC.